This T cell receptor (beta chain) was found in a study of T-cell reconstitution after alpha-beta-depleted transplantation in children. Preparing the TCRbeta library involved the use of unique molecular identifiers. One entry per CDR3 protein results from TCRdb running MiXCR on the PCR reads. The sample has 600,000 to 700,000 distinct CDR3 sequences; roughly 15% are singletons. The CDR3 length is 13 residues. V gave up 5 bases and J gave up 2 bases, with 10 bases separating them. Germline CDR1 DFQATT, CDR2 SNEGSKA (reference sequence). This clonotype has ten or more counts. The sequences come from PBMCs from the stem cell graft donor, collected from the stem cell graft. This clonotype was obtained from a human donor who donated a stem cell graft to a child with acute myeloid leukemia. This chain connects TRBV20-1 to TRBJ2-1, with D possibly being TRBD2 (6 bases). Written as DNA, the CDR3 is TGCAGTGCTGTCGCGGGGCCCTACAATGAGCAGTTCTTC. This encodes CSAVAGPYNEQFF.